This T cell receptor (beta chain) emerged from a study of blood T cell repertoires in COVID-19. Germline V gene lookup returns CDR1 MNHEY and CDR2 SMNVEV (reference sequence). The CDR3 consists of 14 residues. V was pared by 2 bases and J by 2 bases, with 10 bases between. Libraries were prepared by immunoSEQ multiplex PCR; TCRdb keeps only in-frame clonotypes and omits some of them. This sample has 100,000 to 120,000 clones, with around 84% found just once. This TCR came from a human donor in a cohort sampled during active COVID-19. Sequenced sample: peripheral blood. The chain combines TRBV27 with TRBJ2-7, with D maybe TRBD1 (5 bases). CDR3 DNA: TGTGCCAGCAGTTTAAATGGGGCCACCTACGAGCAGTACTTC. Translating it yields CASSLNGATYEQYF.